This T cell receptor (beta chain) was sequenced in a study of blood T cells in healthy people across ages (dated by TCRdb to 2014 to 2015). About the study as a whole: In model experiments, roughly one uniquely barcoded TCR beta cDNA molecule per two T cells was captured by template switching. To avoid experimental bias, donors of different ages were distributed randomly across sequencing lanes. The donors were split into four age groups: young (average about 15 years), middle-aged (39), aged (about 56) and long-lived (approximately 89). Two additional independent replicas of 1 million unique cDNA reads from the same blood draw were analyzed for two donors (one aged 18 to 30 and one aged 80 or older). To track age-related changes in TCR beta repertoire diversity, the study relied on deep sequencing normalized with unique cDNA molecular identifiers. Overall study outcomes, separate from this receptor: Compared with the aged group, more naive CD4+ T cells, fewer expanded clones and increased TCR diversity were shown by the long-lived group, suggesting age selection. A strong correlation was found between observed TCR beta diversity and the percentage of naive T cells measured by flow cytometry. Observed TCR beta diversity per million T cells fell roughly linearly with age, and a significant reduction was already apparent by age around 40. The CMV infection status of donors was not known, potentially confounding age-related changes in expanded clonotypes. Since profiling was done on bulk unsorted PBMCs, naive and antigen-experienced compartments could not be conclusively compared. Estimates of total diversity based on one million sequenced T cells were regarded as lower bounds and as underestimates.

Library creation used 5' RACE. The run used an Illumina HiSeq 2500. The second PCR ran for roughly 7 to 12 cycles and used a J-beta primer mix along with a sample-barcoded 5' primer. A unique molecular identifier was introduced onto each TCR beta cDNA molecule by a template-switch 5' adaptor carrying 12 random nucleotides. Each sample yielded at least 3 million CDR3-containing paired-end reads. First-strand cDNA synthesis was performed from all RNA using the Mint cDNA synthesis kit, with priming by a TRBC-specific oligonucleotide. Following uracil-DNA glycosylase treatment, a first 18-cycle PCR with universal primers M1SS and BC2_uni_R was performed on all cDNA. From the authors' description of their analysis: For normalization, 1 million high-quality reads, each with a distinct molecular identifier, were randomly selected from each sample. Reads with shared molecular identifiers were discarded instead of being binned into consensus sequences. MiTCR, set to a Q25 quality threshold and the strictest error-elimination algorithm, was used for CDR3 identification, clonotype clustering and error correction. Lower-bound total TCR beta diversity was estimated with a nonparametric unseen species model using Euler transformation. TCRdb redid the processing of the public reads, applying fastp at Q25 and MiXCR, and retained in-frame beta chains. Every entry covers one CDR3 protein and lists the most common genes and DNA from its rows. For this entry, the V and J calls and clone size follow TCRdb and not the study's own pipeline. Recorded for this sample are roughly 1,300,000 distinct CDR3 sequences; around 55% of them occurred a single time. The ten largest clones take up over 5.5% of the sample.

The donors were some 39 Caucasian individuals from Russia, aged roughly 6 to 100 years, who were systemically healthy. Each donor gave ten milliliters of peripheral blood, collected into EDTA-treated Vacutainer tubes. Ficoll-Paque density-gradient centrifugation was used to isolate PBMCs, with at least 6.5 million obtained per sample. Trizol reagent was used to extract total RNA from the PBMCs, yielding at least 6 micrograms per sample. Naive CD45RAhigh/CD27high T cell percentages were measured by flow cytometry on a PBMC aliquot from every donor. On this clonotype: It has no known antigen specificity. No clone much larger than this one lies a single base away; base qualities are absent.

The receptor's source is a man between 18 and 29 years old in good health. The specimen was blood.

The CDR3 region has the sequence CASSLEETGTKNTGELFF. In nucleotides, the sequence is TGTGCCAGCAGTTTAGAGGAGACCGGGACAAAGAACACCGGGGAGCTGTTTTTT. The V gene is TRBV28 and the J gene is TRBJ2-2, and possibly TRBD1, on 6 matching bases. The germline V gene sets CDR1 to MDHEN and CDR2 to SYDVKM. V is clipped by 2 bases and J by 1 base, and the sequence between their germline boundaries is 17 bases long. CDR3 length: 18 amino acids, cysteine to phenylalanine. The entry retains the CDR3 DNA only, 54 bases that are in frame from base 1.